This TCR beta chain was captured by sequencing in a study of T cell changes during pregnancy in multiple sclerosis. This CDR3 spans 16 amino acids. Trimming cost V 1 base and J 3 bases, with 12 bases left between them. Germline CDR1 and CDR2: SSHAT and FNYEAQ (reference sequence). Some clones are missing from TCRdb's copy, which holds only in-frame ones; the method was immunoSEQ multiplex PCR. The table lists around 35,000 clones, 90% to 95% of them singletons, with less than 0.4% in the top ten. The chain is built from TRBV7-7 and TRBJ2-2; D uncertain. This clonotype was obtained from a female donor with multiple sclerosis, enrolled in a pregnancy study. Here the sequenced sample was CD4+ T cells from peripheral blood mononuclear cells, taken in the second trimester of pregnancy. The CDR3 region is CASSLVVRPYTGELFF. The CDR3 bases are TGTGCCAGCAGCTTAGTCGTCAGGCCGTACACCGGGGAGCTGTTTTTT.